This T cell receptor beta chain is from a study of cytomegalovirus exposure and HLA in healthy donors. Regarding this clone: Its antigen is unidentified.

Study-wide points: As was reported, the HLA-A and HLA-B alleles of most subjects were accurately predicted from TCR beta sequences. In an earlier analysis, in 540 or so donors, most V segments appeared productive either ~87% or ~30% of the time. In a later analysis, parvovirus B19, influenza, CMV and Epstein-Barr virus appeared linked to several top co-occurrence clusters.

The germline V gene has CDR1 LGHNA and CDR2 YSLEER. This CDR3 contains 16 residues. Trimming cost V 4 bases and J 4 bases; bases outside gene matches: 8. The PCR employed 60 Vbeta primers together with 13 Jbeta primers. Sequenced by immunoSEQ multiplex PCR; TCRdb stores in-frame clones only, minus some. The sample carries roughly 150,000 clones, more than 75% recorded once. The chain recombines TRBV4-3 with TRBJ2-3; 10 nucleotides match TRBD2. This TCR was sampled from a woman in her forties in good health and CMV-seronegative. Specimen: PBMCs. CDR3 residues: CASSLGLAGGADTQYF. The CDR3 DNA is TGCGCCAGCAGCCTAGGCTTAGCGGGAGGCGCAGATACGCAGTATTTT.